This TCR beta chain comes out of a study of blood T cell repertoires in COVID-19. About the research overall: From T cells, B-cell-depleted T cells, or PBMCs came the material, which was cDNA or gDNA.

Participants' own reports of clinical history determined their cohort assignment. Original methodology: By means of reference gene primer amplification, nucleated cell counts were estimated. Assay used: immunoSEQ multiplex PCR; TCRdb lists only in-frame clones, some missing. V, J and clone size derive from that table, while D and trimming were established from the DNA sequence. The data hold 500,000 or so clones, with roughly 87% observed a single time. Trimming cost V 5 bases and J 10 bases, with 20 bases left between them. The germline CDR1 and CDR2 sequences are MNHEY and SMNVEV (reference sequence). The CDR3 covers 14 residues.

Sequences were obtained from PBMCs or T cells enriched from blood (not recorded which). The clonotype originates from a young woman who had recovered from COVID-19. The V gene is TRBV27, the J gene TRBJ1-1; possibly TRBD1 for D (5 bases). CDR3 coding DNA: TGTGCCAGCAGTCCGAATGAGGGAGGGGACGGAGCTTTCTTT. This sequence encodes CASSPNEGGDGAFF.